One sample yielded the 26 T cell receptor beta chains listed below, sequenced in a study of cytomegalovirus exposure and HLA in healthy donors. The PCR had 60 Vbeta and 13 Jbeta primers. The repertoire was sequenced with immunoSEQ multiplex PCR; TCRdb's copy has only in-frame clones and lacks some. The sample holds about 160,000 clones, roughly 89% seen once. Sequencing was carried out using PBMCs. The receptors were gathered from a woman aged 25 to 45 in good health and CMV-seronegative.

This chain links TRBV7-9 with TRBJ2-1; weak D call: TRBD1 (5 bases). The ends were cut back, 3 bases at V and 6 bases at J, with 18 bases in the middle. The CDR3 is 16 amino acids. Per the germline V gene, CDR1 is SEHNR and CDR2 is FQNEAQ (reference sequence). CDR3 protein: CASSFRPEPGANEQFF. As DNA, the CDR3 is TGTGCCAGCAGCTTCCGCCCGGAGCCTGGGGCCAATGAGCAGTTCTTC.

The V gene is TRBV19, the J gene TRBJ2-5; 10 bases are shared with TRBD2. With V trimmed by 6 bases and J by 3 bases, 7 bases remained unmatched. Germline assignment: CDR1 LNHDA and CDR2 SQIVND (reference sequence). The CDR3 extends over 15 amino acids. The chain's CDR3 is CASSILSGGKETQYF. The CDR3 DNA follows: TGTGCCAGTAGCATCCTTAGCGGGGGGAAAGAGACCCAGTACTTC. Together with reference TRBV19 and TRBJ2-5, the CDR3 gives the full variable domain: DGGITQSPKYLFRKEGQNVTLSCEQNLNHDAMYWYRQDPGQGLRLIYYSQIVNDFQKGDIAEGYSVSREKKESFPLTVTSAQKNPTAFYLCASSILSGGKETQYFGPGTRLLVL.

This chain connects TRBV12-5 to TRBJ1-2; D is ambiguous. The CDR3 sequence is 16 residues long. Trimming removed 0 bases at V and 1 base at J, with 12 bases between. Per the germline V gene, CDR1 is LGHNT and CDR2 is FRNRAP. The CDR3 DNA reads as TGTGCTAGTGGTTTGGTACGGGATTCCGATAACTATGGCTACACCTTC. Amino acid sequence: CASGLVRDSDNYGYTF. Complete variable domain (other parts from reference TRBV12-5 and TRBJ1-2): DARVTQTPRHKVTEMGQEVTMRCQPILGHNTVFWYRQTMMQGLELLAYFRNRAPLDDSGMPKDRFSAEMPDATLATLKIQPSEPRDSAVYFCASGLVRDSDNYGYTFGSGTRLTVV.

The chain has TRBV6-1 and TRBJ2-1; TRBD1 matches at 9 bases. Trimming took 5 bases from V and 3 from J; bases not matched to a gene: 5. The length of the CDR3 is 15 residues. Germline loops: CDR1 MNHNS, CDR2 SASEGT. The CDR3 nucleotides are TGTGCCAGCAGTTCCCCGGGACAGGGCTACAATGAGCAGTTCTTC. Amino acids: CASSSPGQGYNEQFF.

The chain links TRBV28 to TRBJ2-6; TRBD1 matches 7 bases. Germline V CDR1 and CDR2: MDHEN, SYDVKM. Trimming cost V 1 base and J 4 bases; bases outside gene matches: 13. CDR3 length: 19 residues. CDR3: CASSLFGDSELWGANVLTF. The CDR3 nucleotides are TGTGCCAGCAGTTTATTCGGGGACAGCGAATTGTGGGGGGCCAACGTCCTGACTTTC.

The genes are TRBV5-1 and TRBJ2-3, with TRBD1 matching 10 bases. J lost 4 bases, V lost 4 bases, and 9 bases had no gene match. The germline V gene encodes CDR1 SGHRS and CDR2 YFSETQ. The CDR3 is made up of 16 amino acids. CDR3 nucleotide sequence: TGCGCCAGCAGCCTGGGACAGGGGATCGGGGCAGATACGCAGTATTTT. The encoded protein is CASSLGQGIGADTQYF.

V and J are TRBV28 and TRBJ1-5; D possibly corresponds to TRBD1 (5 bases). The germline V and J ends were trimmed by 6 bases and 2 bases, with 11 bases remaining between them. This CDR3 has 14 amino acids. CDR1 and CDR2 from the germline V gene are MDHEN and SYDVKM. This chain's CDR3 is CASRFGRGNQPQHF. In DNA form, the CDR3 reads TGTGCCAGCAGGTTCGGCAGGGGCAATCAGCCCCAGCATTTT.

The rearrangement joins TRBV5-4 to TRBJ1-1; the match to TRBD1 covers 7 bases. The germline gives CDR1 SGHNT, CDR2 YYREEE (reference sequence). J lost 1 base, V lost 4 bases, and 10 bases had no gene match. The CDR3 loop spans 16 amino acids. CDR3 residues: CASSGGQRRENTEAFF. CDR3 nucleotide sequence: TGTGCCAGCAGCGGGGGACAGAGGAGGGAGAACACTGAAGCTTTCTTT.

This chain links TRBV7-2 with TRBJ1-5; 8 positions agree with TRBD1. The length of the CDR3 is 16 residues. Per germline, CDR1 SGHTA and CDR2 FQGNSA. The V gene end was trimmed by 1 base and the J gene end by 0 bases; junction bases not matched to a gene: 2. The CDR3 DNA follows: TGTGCCAGCAGCTTAGGGGACAGGATTAGCAATCAGCCCCAGCATTTT. Protein sequence: CASSLGDRISNQPQHF.

The chain is built from TRBV6-1 and TRBJ2-1, with D possibly being TRBD1 (5 bases). Per germline, CDR1 MNHNS and CDR2 SASEGT. The germline V and J ends were trimmed by 5 bases and 7 bases, with 18 bases remaining between them. The CDR3 loop spans 15 amino acids. The CDR3 nucleotides are TGTGCCAGCAGTCAAGACAGCCTATTCTTGAATGAGCAGTTCTTC. Its protein product is CASSQDSLFLNEQFF.

The genes are TRBV7-2 and TRBJ1-1; 9 bases align to TRBD1. The germline V gene has CDR1 SGHTA and CDR2 FQGNSA. The CDR3 has 13 amino acids. After removal of 7 bases from V and 5 bases from J, the junction contained 5 bases not matched to a gene. The CDR3 DNA reads as TGTGCCAGCACCCGACAGGGGGAGACTGAAGCTTTCTTT. Its protein is CASTRQGETEAFF.

This clone was seen only once. The chain joins TRBV10-3 to TRBJ2-2; D is unclear. Germline CDR1 ENHRY, CDR2 SYGVKD. CDR3 size: 15 residues. The germline V and J ends were trimmed by 0 bases and 1 base, with 6 bases remaining between them. The CDR3 loop reads CAISESSGNTGELFF. The DNA for the CDR3 is TGTGCCATCAGTGAGTCTTCGGGGAACACCGGGGAGCTGTTTTTT.

The chain employs TRBV9 and TRBJ2-7; 11 bases map to TRBD2. J gave up 4 bases and V 2 bases, and 8 bases lay outside the gene matches. The CDR3 has 16 amino acids. In germline, CDR1 is SGDLS, CDR2 YYNGEE. CDR3 bases: TGTGCCAGCAGCGTCGGCGTAGCGGGAGGGCCATACGAGCAGTACTTC. This gives the protein CASSVGVAGGPYEQYF.

The chain joins TRBV14 to TRBJ2-3; tentative D call: TRBD2 (6 bases). Trimming took off 7 bases at V and 2 bases at J, with 16 bases between the two ends. Germline CDR1 reads SGHDN; CDR2 reads FVKESK. There are 15 residues in the CDR3. The DNA for the CDR3 is TGTGCCAGCATGTTAACGGGGGAGATCACAGATACGCAGTATTTT. It encodes CASMLTGEITDTQYF.

This clone has only a few counts. The chain combines TRBV6-1 with TRBJ1-4; 11 bases are a match to TRBD1. The CDR3 has 15 residues. CDR1 MNHNS and CDR2 SASEGT come from the germline V gene. The V and J ends lost 8 bases and 7 bases, in that order; junction bases with no gene match: 9. CDR3 loop: CASRDRGALGEKLFF. As DNA, the CDR3 is TGTGCCAGCCGGGACAGGGGGGCCCTTGGTGAAAAACTGTTTTTT.

The sample holds one count of this clone. The gene calls are TRBV7-6 and TRBJ1-3; tentatively, D is TRBD1 (6 bases). The CDR3 spans 16 residues. Germline assignment: CDR1 SGHVS and CDR2 FNYEAQ. Trimming took off 5 bases at V and 0 bases at J, with 14 bases between the two ends. The CDR3 nucleotides read TGTGCCAGCAGCGTATACAGGGACATCTCTGGAAACACCATATATTTT. Its protein product is CASSVYRDISGNTIYF.

The chain is built from TRBV7-2 and TRBJ2-2, with 9 bases identical to TRBD2. V was pared by 5 bases and J by 13 bases, with 17 bases of the junction left unmatched. Germline-derived CDR1 and CDR2 are SGHTA and FQGNSA. The CDR3 is 16 amino acids. CDR3 sequence: CASSTPTGGRAGRLFF. CDR3 nucleotide sequence: TGTGCCAGCAGCACGCCCACGGGCGGGAGGGCTGGGAGGCTGTTTTTT.

V is TRBV16 and J is TRBJ1-4; a possible D gene is TRBD1 (6 bases). Germline V gives CDR1 KGHSY, CDR2 FQNENV. The V end was cut by 2 bases, the J end by 3 bases, with 10 bases between. CDR3 length: 15 residues. In DNA form, the CDR3 reads TGTGCCAGCAGCCAAACAGGGTTTGCTAATGAAAAACTGTTTTTT. Amino acids: CASSQTGFANEKLFF.

The chain carries TRBV19 and TRBJ1-5; 10 nucleotides agree with TRBD1. Germline V gene lookup returns CDR1 LNHDA and CDR2 SQIVND (reference sequence). The CDR3 loop spans 15 amino acids. J was trimmed by 2 bases and V by 10 bases; bases with no gene match: 8. CDR3 nucleotides: TGTGCCACCAGCCGGGACAGGGGAGGCAATCAGCCCCAGCATTTT. The encoded protein is CATSRDRGGNQPQHF.

The chain combines TRBV2 with TRBJ2-3; 9 nucleotides match TRBD1. CDR3 length: 15 residues. The germline V gene encodes CDR1 SNHLY and CDR2 FYNNEI. Germline trimming cut 5 bases from V and 4 bases from J; bases unmatched to any gene: 7. CDR3 nucleotide sequence: TGTGCCAGCAGTTTACGGACAGGGGCCCCAGATACGCAGTATTTT. Protein product: CASSLRTGAPDTQYF.

The V call is TRBV30, the J call TRBJ2-1; 8 bases match TRBD1. V lost 4 bases and J lost 6; bases outside the gene matches: 8. The CDR3 runs to 14 residues. CDR1 GTSNPN and CDR2 SVGIG come from the germline V gene (reference sequence). CDR3 in DNA: TGTGCCTGGACCCCGCCGGGACAGGTCAATGAGCAGTTCTTC. It yields the protein CAWTPPGQVNEQFF.

The chain links TRBV19 to TRBJ2-7; D is undetermined. Trimming left V 5 bases short and J 1 base short, with 18 bases between. The CDR3 length is 16 residues. The V gene's germline CDR1 is LNHDA and CDR2 SQIVND (reference sequence). CDR3 loop: CASSPDLSSGSYEQYF. As DNA, the CDR3 is TGTGCCAGTAGTCCAGACCTCTCTAGTGGGTCCTACGAGCAGTACTTC.

The chain uses TRBV6-5 and TRBJ2-7, with D tentatively TRBD2 (6 bases). The CDR3 is made up of 16 amino acids. Germline values: CDR1 MNHEY, CDR2 SVGAGI. V lost 2 bases, J lost 3 bases, and 17 bases lay in between. The CDR3 DNA reads TGTGCCAGCAGTTACCTCCCCGAGGCTAGCGTCTACGAGCAGTACTTC. It is translated as CASSYLPEASVYEQYF.

J is TRBJ2-5 and V is TRBV6-6; D perhaps matches TRBD1 (5 bases). CDR1 MNHNY and CDR2 SVGAGI come from the germline V gene (reference sequence). Trimming took 0 bases from V and 5 from J, leaving 13 bases between them. The CDR3 contains 15 residues. The CDR3 loop is CASSYSGPLGETQYF. The CDR3 nucleotides read TGTGCCAGCAGTTACTCGGGGCCCCTGGGGGAGACCCAGTACTTC.

The chain links TRBV6-5 to TRBJ1-4, with 8 nucleotides matching TRBD1. Germline CDR1 reads MNHEY; CDR2 reads SVGAGI. This CDR3 is built from 14 residues. The J segment lost 4 bases and the V segment lost 6 bases, leaving 4 bases of the junction unmatched. CDR3 DNA sequence: TGTGCCAGCAGGCGGGACAGGAGTAATGAAAAACTGTTTTTT. This translates into CASRRDRSNEKLFF.

The chain uses TRBV9 and TRBJ1-5, with D perhaps matching TRBD1 (6 bases). CDR3 size: 15 residues. CDR1 SGDLS and CDR2 YYNGEE come from the germline V gene. Trimming took 4 bases from V and 7 from J, leaving 18 bases between them. The CDR3: CASSNGAGEGQPQHF. The CDR3 bases are TGTGCCAGCAGCAATGGGGCAGGGGAAGGCCAGCCCCAGCATTTT.